This T cell receptor beta chain derives from a study of cytomegalovirus exposure and HLA in healthy donors (dated 2017 in TCRdb). About the study as a whole: According to a later analysis, one platform produced both the approximately 110 validation repertoires and the 730 or so repertoires of the first cohort. The study was designed to test whether signatures of past pathogen exposure could be identified by cataloging public T cell receptors. The study combined high-throughput TCR immunosequencing, statistical association of individual TCRs with disease status, and machine learning to predict cytomegalovirus infection status. Along with the roughly 670-subject first cohort, a separate validation cohort of over a hundred different subjects was used.

Trimming takes 0 bases off V and 2 bases off J; junction bases not matched to a gene: 9. Spanning cysteine to phenylalanine, the CDR3 consists of 18 amino acids. Of all the DNA, just the CDR3 is kept, 54 bases in frame from base 1. CDR1 SGHRS and CDR2 YFSETQ were looked up in the germline V gene. The donors were included in the validation cohort of roughly 130 subjects, a group kept apart from the approximately 700-subject first cohort. The library relied on the immunoSEQ multiplex PCR assay. The source study handled its data this way. A statistical classification framework was developed to diagnose cytomegalovirus status using the catalog of TCR beta chain sequences. This is the immuneACCESS table as TCRdb keeps it, with only in-frame sequences that have V and J called. A part of the clones is gone; compared with another copy, unresolved V genes explain less than half, and the rest is unexplained. D and trimming come from the DNA, and the V and J calls and clone size come from that table. For this sample there are about 79,000 clones; approximately 93% appear just once. The ten largest make up 3% to 4% of the sample.

Details on this clone: The antigen this receptor binds is unknown. No much larger clonotype is one base removed from it; base qualities were not supplied.

What the research found in general, with its limitations: A later analysis lacked HLA typing for the validation cohort, so it scored co-occurrence in that cohort across all 110 or so repertoires. The authors suggested that the approach could potentially be generalized to other disease states and immunological phenotypes. Across donors, most TCR sequences were observed very rarely, whereas some public TCRs were present in many individuals. Cytomegalovirus status was reported to be diagnosed by the classifier with high specificity and sensitivity in both the original and validation cohorts. The study gave a list of 150 to 200 TCR beta chains associated with cytomegalovirus. In vitro tests confirmed that a few of the cytomegalovirus-associated TCR beta chains recognize cytomegalovirus antigens. In a later analysis, TCRs clustered in the first cohort were found to also tend to co-occur in the 130 or so validation repertoires, with 94% of cluster scores above 0.

Recombination linked TRBV5-1 to TRBJ2-2, with 8 central nucleotides matching TRBD2. The receptor was derived from a woman in her 30s in good health and CMV-seronegative. The sample taken for sequencing was PBMCs. CDR3 protein: CASSLAWGLAGNTGELFF. The DNA is TGCGCCAGCAGCTTGGCCTGGGGCCTAGCGGGCAACACCGGGGAGCTGTTTTTT.